This T cell receptor beta chain stems from a study of blood T cell repertoires in COVID-19. Looking at the study overall: The United States, Italy and Spain provided the acute and convalescent COVID-19 samples.

CDR3 length equals 15 residues. CDR1 is SEHNR, CDR2 FQNEAQ, per germline (reference sequence). V was pared by 5 bases and J by 4 bases, with 4 bases of the junction left unmatched. Individuals aged about 18 to 100 years were recruited from roughly 23 US areas. The table lists this clone with many counts. Sequencing used immunoSEQ multiplex PCR; TCRdb keeps in-frame clones, though not all of them. The sample includes about 50,000 clones, more than 75% of them seen just once. Material: PBMCs or T cells enriched from blood (not recorded which). The TCR was taken from a woman aged 50 to 60 with acute COVID-19. The rearrangement links TRBV7-9 to TRBJ1-4; 10 nucleotides agree with TRBD1. This chain's CDR3 is CASSAGQGINEKLFF. For the CDR3, the DNA is TGTGCCAGCAGCGCGGGACAGGGGATTAATGAAAAACTGTTTTTT.